Presented here are 14 T cell receptor beta chains from one specimen sequenced in a study of beta chain features in type 1 diabetes. Study results and limitations: In every one of the four CD4+ subsets, TCRB CDR3s were moderately but significantly shorter in Type 1 diabetes patients.

Expressed TCRB transcripts were sequenced because the isolated RNA had all been reverse transcribed beforehand. The method was immunoSEQ multiplex PCR; TCRdb's version includes in-frame clones alone and lacks a portion of them. The sample contains approximately 170,000 clones, 7.5% to 8.5% of which appear only once. The antigens of these receptors remain unknown. Sequenced material: central memory CD4+ T cells from blood. These receptors originate from a man aged 18-30 years with type 1 diabetes.

J is TRBJ2-1 and V is TRBV25-1; 8 bases match TRBD2. The junction had 9 bases not matched to a gene; V was cut back by 1 base and J by 13 bases. The length of the CDR3 is 14 residues. Germline V gives CDR1 MGHDK, CDR2 SYGVNS. This CDR3 is CASSESVSGMIQFF. In nucleotides, the CDR3 is TGTGCCAGCAGTGAATCTGTTAGCGGGATGATTCAGTTCTTC. The full variable domain, in which reference TRBV25-1 and TRBJ2-1 provide the parts outside the CDR3, is EADIYQTPRYLVIGTGKKITLECSQTMGHDKMYWYQQDPGMELHLIHYSYGVNSTEKGDLSSESTVSRIRTEHFPLTLESARPSHTSQYLCASSESVSGMIQFFGPGTRLTVL.

This rearrangement joins TRBV29-1 to TRBJ1-1, with D possibly being TRBD1 (5 bases). CDR1 is SQVTM and CDR2 is ANQGSEA in the germline V gene. Trimming stripped 6 bases from V and 0 bases from J, with 11 bases between. This CDR3 is built from 13 residues. For the CDR3, the DNA is TGCAGCGTCCTAACACAGGTGAACACTGAAGCTTTCTTT. Encoded protein: CSVLTQVNTEAFF.

The table lists this clone with a few counts. The chain joins TRBV27 to TRBJ2-3, with D possibly matching TRBD1 (7 bases). CDR3 length: 17 amino acids. CDR1 is MNHEY and CDR2 is SMNVEV in the germline V gene (reference sequence). Trimming removed 5 bases from V and 2 bases from J, with 20 bases in between. The chain's CDR3 is CASSLARGGGLTDTQYF. The CDR3 DNA reads as TGTGCCAGCAGTCTCGCTCGAGGAGGGGGCCTCACAGATACGCAGTATTTT.

A few counts support this clone. The chain employs TRBV4-2 and TRBJ2-1, with 10 bases matching TRBD2. The length of the CDR3 is 14 residues. V lost 5 bases to trimming and J lost 8 bases; unmatched junction nucleotides: 6. Germline CDR1 LGHNA, CDR2 YNFKEQ. The CDR3 spells CASSLVSGGDEQFF. CDR3 DNA sequence: TGTGCCAGCAGCTTAGTGAGCGGGGGGGATGAGCAGTTCTTC.

As to this clone: This specimen includes other DNA sequences encoding the same CDR3. The V gene is TRBV18, the J gene TRBJ2-7, with 7 bases aligning to TRBD1. The germline gives CDR1 KGHSH, CDR2 LQKENI. V lost 3 bases, J lost 1 base, and 6 bases stayed unmatched. The CDR3 runs 15 residues. The CDR3, as DNA: TGTGCCAGCTCACCCAGTGACAGGGTATCCTACGAGCAGTACTTC. This codes for CASSPSDRVSYEQYF.

This clone was found a few times. This sequence joins TRBV18 and TRBJ1-6; the D is unclear. Germline CDR1 and CDR2: KGHSH and LQKENI. CDR3 size: 14 residues. V was pared by 6 bases and J by 10 bases, with 16 bases between. CDR3 region: CASSGGAKGSPLHF. The DNA for the CDR3 is TGTGCCAGCTCGGGAGGCGCAAAAGGGTCACCCCTCCACTTT.

The V and J genes are TRBV5-4 and TRBJ1-1; D is ambiguous. Germline V gene sequence: CDR1 SGHNT, CDR2 YYREEE (reference sequence). This CDR3 comprises 13 residues. With 2 bases removed from V and 8 bases from J, the gap between germline ends came to 13 bases. CDR3 protein: CASSFTAASEAFF. In DNA form, the CDR3 reads TGTGCCAGCAGCTTTACAGCGGCGTCGGAAGCTTTCTTT.

This clone has just a few counts. The genes are TRBV23-1 and TRBJ1-2; D is ambiguous. TRBV23-1 is an open reading frame whose function is uncertain. This CDR3 spans 13 amino acids. V dropped 1 base and J dropped 7 bases, with 10 bases sitting between them. The CDR3 spells CASSQFGRTGYTF. The CDR3 coding sequence is TGCGCCAGCAGTCAATTCGGGAGGACTGGCTACACCTTC.

This clone was detected a few times. This chain links TRBV27 with TRBJ2-7; TRBD2 is a possible D gene (6 bases). The CDR3 length is 14 residues. Germline assignment: CDR1 MNHEY and CDR2 SMNVEV (reference sequence). The V end was cut by 3 bases, the J end by 3 bases, with 12 bases between. CDR3 amino acids: CASSLNGGSYEQYF. For the CDR3, the DNA is TGTGCCAGCAGTTTGAACGGGGGAAGCTACGAGCAGTACTTC.

This clone was recorded many times. The genes are TRBV29-1 and TRBJ2-1; a weak D match, TRBD1 (5 bases). Trimming removed 4 bases from V and 8 bases from J, with 9 bases in between. This CDR3 is built from 11 residues. Germline values: CDR1 SQVTM, CDR2 ANQGSEA. The CDR3 region is CSVARADEQFF. The CDR3 DNA reads TGCAGCGTTGCCAGGGCCGATGAGCAGTTCTTC.

This clone was observed a handful of times. CDR3 residues: CAWSLTGTGTGANVLTF. The CDR3 DNA follows: TGTGCCTGGAGCCTCACCGGGACAGGGACTGGGGCCAACGTCCTGACTTTC. The chain uses TRBV30 and TRBJ2-6, with 9 bases that match TRBD1. The CDR3 is 17 residues long. Germline trimming cut 3 bases from V and 2 bases from J; bases unmatched to any gene: 8. Germline V CDR1 and CDR2: GTSNPN, SVGIG (reference sequence).

The genes are TRBV28 and TRBJ2-1, with 9 bases fitting TRBD1. Germline assignment: CDR1 MDHEN and CDR2 SYDVKM. This CDR3 comprises 15 residues. V gave up 7 bases and J gave up 12 bases; unmatched junction bases: 16. The CDR3 sequence is CASTKGTGPLLGQFF. The CDR3 DNA reads as TGTGCCAGCACTAAAGGGACAGGGCCCCTTTTAGGGCAGTTCTTC.

The rearrangement uses TRBV11-3 and TRBJ2-3; possible D gene TRBD1, 7 bases. CDR1 and CDR2 from the germline V gene are SGHNT and YENEEA. This CDR3 is 13 amino acids long. Between the trimmed V and J ends, which lost 3 bases and 4 bases, there was a span of 8 bases. The CDR3 coding sequence is TGTGCCAGCAGCTTCAGGGGGGCAGATACGCAGTATTTT. Residues: CASSFRGADTQYF.

The rearrangement links TRBV6-1 to TRBJ1-2; a weak D match, TRBD1 (6 bases). The V gene lost 9 bases and the J gene lost 8 bases, with 19 bases spanning the gap. The CDR3 length is 13 residues. Germline V CDR1 and CDR2: MNHNS, SASEGT. The CDR3 nucleotides read TGTGCCAGTCATCGGGCAGGGGTGGAAGGCTACACCTTC. It specifies CASHRAGVEGYTF.